This T cell receptor (beta chain) was sequenced in a study of blood T cells in healthy people across ages. Study findings and constraints: Donors of long life had a larger count of naive CD4+ cells and greater diversity than aged donors.

This clonotype showed up many times. The antigen remains unidentified. With a J-beta primer mix and a sample-barcoded 5' primer, a second PCR ran about 7 to 12 cycles. TCRdb fed the 5' RACE reads into MiXCR, producing one record per CDR3 protein. The table records about 640,000 distinct CDR3 sequences, 35% to 50% of them present only once. Between the trimmed V and J ends, which lost 4 bases and 9 bases, there was a span of 13 bases. The CDR3 has 13 amino acids. Germline V CDR1 and CDR2: MRHNA, SNTAGT. No fewer than 6 million PBMCs went into each sample. This clonotype was obtained from a man aged 80 or over in good health. This chain links TRBV6-4 with TRBJ2-1, with a possible D match to TRBD2 (6 bases). The sequencing input was blood. In DNA, the CDR3 is TGTGCCAGCAGTGGCGAAATCGGGGGTGAGCAGTTCTTC. This codes for CASSGEIGGEQFF.